This entry describes one T cell receptor beta chain. Repertoires were generated with immunoSEQ multiplex PCR, while TCRdb's copy carries only in-frame clones and drops some. The table has about 200,000 clones, more than 75% seen once. The data belong to a study of cytomegalovirus exposure and HLA in healthy donors. The length of the CDR3 is 12 residues. Trimming stripped 5 bases from V and 4 bases from J, with 8 bases between. From germline, CDR1 is MNHEY and CDR2 SVGAGI. The chain links TRBV6-5 to TRBJ1-2, with a weak D call TRBD1 (5 bases). The source is a woman under 30 in good health and CMV-seropositive. The sequencing sample was made of PBMCs. The CDR3: CASSPQGYGYTF. The CDR3 DNA follows: TGTGCCAGCAGTCCGCAGGGCTATGGCTACACCTTC.